This entry lists 7 T cell receptor beta chains sequenced from one sample in a study of low-dose radiotherapy and immunotherapy resistance in tumors. The time point denotes: after trial treatment. Sample treatment: LDRT plus nivolumab, ipilimumab, low-dose cyclophosphamide and aspirin (RACIN trial). Covering alpha and beta chains, TRAV- and TRBV-specific primers were used for the first-strand cDNA. TCR amplification used about 18 PCR cycles, a constant-region primer and a V-primer adapter. TCRdb fed the reads into MiXCR, producing one record per CDR3 protein. The sample carries around 80,000 distinct CDR3 sequences, over 15% recorded once. Here the sequenced sample was PBMCs, taken after low-dose radiotherapy plus immunotherapy. The receptors were sampled from a male donor with prostate cancer.

There are many counts of this clonotype. The CDR3 coding sequence is TGTGCCTGGAGTGTAAAGGGGGTCGAGACCCAGTACTTC. It is translated as CAWSVKGVETQYF. The chain recombines TRBV30 with TRBJ2-5; D perhaps matches TRBD1 (6 bases). Germline V gene lookup returns CDR1 GTSNPN and CDR2 SVGIG (reference sequence). V was cut by 0 bases and J by 5 bases, with 10 bases left in between. This CDR3 spans 13 amino acids.

This clonotype was counted at least ten times. This chain joins TRBV14 and TRBJ2-7, with 9 bases aligning to TRBD1. The CDR3 contains 16 residues. Germline CDR1 and CDR2: SGHDN and FVKESK. V lost 0 bases, J lost 6 bases, and 9 bases stayed unmatched. DNA for the CDR3: TGTGCCAGCAGCCAAGATCGGGACAGGGTATCCCGCGAGCAGTACTTC. This encodes CASSQDRDRVSREQYF.

V is TRBV7-6 and J is TRBJ2-3; the D is unclear. CDR1 is SGHVS and CDR2 is FNYEAQ in the germline V gene. With 3 bases removed from V and 2 bases from J, the gap between germline ends came to 12 bases. The CDR3 is 15 residues long. CDR3 coding DNA: TGTGCCAGCAGCTTGTTTACCACCCCCACAGATACGCAGTATTTT. Amino acids: CASSLFTTPTDTQYF. Full variable domain (rest looked up from reference TRBV7-6 and TRBJ2-3): GAGVSQSPRYKVTKRGQDVALRCDPISGHVSLYWYRQALGQGPEFLTYFNYEAQQDKSGLPNDRFSAERPEGSISTLTIQRTEQRDSAMYRCASSLFTTPTDTQYFGPGTRLTVL.

This clonotype was counted ten times or more. The genes are TRBV6-4 and TRBJ1-6; D unclear. Trimming left V 2 bases short and J 8 bases short, with 7 bases between. Per the germline V gene, CDR1 is MRHNA and CDR2 is SNTAGT. The CDR3 consists of 13 residues. The CDR3 protein is CASSDGAYSPLHF. CDR3 nucleotide sequence: TGTGCCAGCAGTGACGGCGCTTATTCACCCCTCCACTTT.

This clonotype came up many times. V is TRBV5-1 and J is TRBJ2-1; D not resolved. The V end lost 0 bases, the J end lost 0 bases, and 7 bases lay between the germline ends. CDR3 length: 15 residues. Germline assignment: CDR1 SGHRS and CDR2 YFSETQ. Here the CDR3 DNA reads TGCGCCAGCAGCTTGGCGGGTATCTCCTACAATGAGCAGTTCTTC. It encodes CASSLAGISYNEQFF.

This clonotype has at least ten counts. The chain couples TRBV23-1 to TRBJ2-2; 9 bases are shared with TRBD2. TRBV23-1 falls under the ORF class, with uncertain function. This CDR3 spans 16 amino acids. J lost 6 bases, V lost 3 bases, and 8 bases had no gene match. CDR3 amino acids: CASSQRGTSWAGELFF. For the CDR3, the DNA is TGCGCCAGCAGTCAGCGAGGGACTAGCTGGGCCGGGGAGCTGTTTTTT.

The table lists this clonotype with many counts. The chain couples TRBV5-4 to TRBJ2-5, with a possible D match to TRBD2 (7 bases). Germline V gene lookup returns CDR1 SGHNT and CDR2 YYREEE (reference sequence). The length of the CDR3 is 13 residues. Deletions cut 7 bases from V and 6 bases from J, with 16 bases between. This CDR3 reads CASEAGDRKTQYF. The CDR3 DNA reads TGTGCCAGCGAGGCGGGAGACAGGAAGACCCAGTACTTC.